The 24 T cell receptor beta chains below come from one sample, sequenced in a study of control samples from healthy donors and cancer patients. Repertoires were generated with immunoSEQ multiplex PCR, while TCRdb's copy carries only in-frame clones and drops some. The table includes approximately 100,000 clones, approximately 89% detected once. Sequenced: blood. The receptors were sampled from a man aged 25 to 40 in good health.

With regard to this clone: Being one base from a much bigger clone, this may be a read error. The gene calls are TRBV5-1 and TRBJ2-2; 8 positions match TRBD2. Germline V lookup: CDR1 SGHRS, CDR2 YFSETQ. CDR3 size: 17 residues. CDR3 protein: CASSRNAAGGYTEELFF. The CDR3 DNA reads TGCGCCAGCAGTAGGAACGCGGCGGGGGGTTACACCGAGGAGCTGTTTTTT.

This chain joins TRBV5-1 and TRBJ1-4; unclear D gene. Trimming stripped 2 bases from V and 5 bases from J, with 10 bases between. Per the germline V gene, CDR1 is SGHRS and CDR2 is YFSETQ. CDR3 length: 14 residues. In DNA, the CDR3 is TGCGCCAGCAGCTTCGTTGGACTCAATGAAAAACTGTTTTTT. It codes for CASSFVGLNEKLFF.

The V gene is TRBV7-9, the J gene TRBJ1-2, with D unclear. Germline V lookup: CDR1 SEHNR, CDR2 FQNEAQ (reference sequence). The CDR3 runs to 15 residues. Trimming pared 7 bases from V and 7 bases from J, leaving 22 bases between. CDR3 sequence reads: CASIMEAGISGGYTF. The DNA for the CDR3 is TGTGCCAGCATCATGGAGGCAGGCATCAGTGGTGGCTACACCTTC.

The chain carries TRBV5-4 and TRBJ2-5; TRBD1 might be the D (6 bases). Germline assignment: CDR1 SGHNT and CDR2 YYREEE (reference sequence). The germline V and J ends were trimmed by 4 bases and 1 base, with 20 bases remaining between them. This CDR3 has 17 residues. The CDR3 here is CASSPRTQGWAQETQYF. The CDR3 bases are TGTGCCAGCAGCCCCCGAACACAGGGATGGGCCCAAGAGACCCAGTACTTC.

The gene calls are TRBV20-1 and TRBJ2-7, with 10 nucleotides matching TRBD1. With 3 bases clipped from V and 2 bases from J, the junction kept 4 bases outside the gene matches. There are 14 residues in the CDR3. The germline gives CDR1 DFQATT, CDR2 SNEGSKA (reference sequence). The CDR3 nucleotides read TGCAGTGCTAGTTCGGACAGGGGGGCCTACGAGCAGTACTTC. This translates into CSASSDRGAYEQYF.

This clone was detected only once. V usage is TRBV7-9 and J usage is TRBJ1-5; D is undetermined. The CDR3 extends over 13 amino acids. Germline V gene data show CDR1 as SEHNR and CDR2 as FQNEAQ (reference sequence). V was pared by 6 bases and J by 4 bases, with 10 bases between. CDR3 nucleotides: TGTGCCAGCAGTCCGGCCAGAAATCAGCCCCAGCATTTT. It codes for CASSPARNQPQHF.

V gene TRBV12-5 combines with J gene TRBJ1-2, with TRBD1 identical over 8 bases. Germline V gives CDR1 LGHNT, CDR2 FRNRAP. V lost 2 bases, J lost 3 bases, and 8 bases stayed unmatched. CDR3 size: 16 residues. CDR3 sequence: CASGLNLQGGDYGYTF. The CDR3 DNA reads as TGTGCTAGTGGTTTGAACCTACAGGGGGGAGACTATGGCTACACCTTC.

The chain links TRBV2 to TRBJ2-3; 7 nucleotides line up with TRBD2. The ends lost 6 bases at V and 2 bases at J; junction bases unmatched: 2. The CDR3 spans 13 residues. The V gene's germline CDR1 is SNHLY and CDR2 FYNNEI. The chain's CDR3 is CASRRDYTDTQYF. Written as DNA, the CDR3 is TGTGCCAGCAGGAGGGACTACACAGATACGCAGTATTTT.

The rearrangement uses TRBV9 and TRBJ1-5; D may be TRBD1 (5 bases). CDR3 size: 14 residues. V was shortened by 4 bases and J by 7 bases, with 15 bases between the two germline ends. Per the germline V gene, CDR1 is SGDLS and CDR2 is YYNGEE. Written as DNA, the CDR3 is TGTGCCAGCAGCCGTGGGCAGGGAAACCAGCCCCAGCATTTT. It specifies CASSRGQGNQPQHF.

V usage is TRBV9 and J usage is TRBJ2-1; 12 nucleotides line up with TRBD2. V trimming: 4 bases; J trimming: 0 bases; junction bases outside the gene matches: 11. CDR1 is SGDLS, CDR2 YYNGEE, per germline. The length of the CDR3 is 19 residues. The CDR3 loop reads CASSLPLAGGPSSYNEQFF. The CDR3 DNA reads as TGTGCCAGCAGCCTCCCACTAGCGGGGGGTCCTAGCTCCTACAATGAGCAGTTCTTC.

The CDR3 sequence: CASSQSGGFHEQFF. CDR3 nucleotide sequence: TGTGCCAGCAGCCAAAGCGGGGGTTTCCATGAGCAGTTCTTC. J is TRBJ2-1 and V is TRBV3-1 (or the pseudogene TRBV3-2); 8 bases map to TRBD2. This CDR3 is 14 amino acids long. The germline V gene encodes CDR1 LGHDT and CDR2 YNNKEL (reference sequence). The V gene end was trimmed by 2 bases and the J gene end by 8 bases; junction bases not matched to a gene: 5.

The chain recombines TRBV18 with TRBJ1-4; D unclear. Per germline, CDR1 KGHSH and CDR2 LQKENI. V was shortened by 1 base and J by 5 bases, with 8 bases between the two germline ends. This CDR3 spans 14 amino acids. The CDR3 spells CASSPRGLNEKLFF. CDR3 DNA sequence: TGTGCCAGCTCACCACGGGGTTTGAATGAAAAACTGTTTTTT.

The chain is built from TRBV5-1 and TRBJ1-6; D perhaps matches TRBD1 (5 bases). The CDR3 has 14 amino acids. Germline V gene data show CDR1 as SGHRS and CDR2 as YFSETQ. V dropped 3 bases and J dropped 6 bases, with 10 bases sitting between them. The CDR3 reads CASSSRVLNSPLHF. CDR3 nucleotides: TGCGCCAGCAGCTCCAGGGTTCTTAATTCACCCCTCCACTTT.

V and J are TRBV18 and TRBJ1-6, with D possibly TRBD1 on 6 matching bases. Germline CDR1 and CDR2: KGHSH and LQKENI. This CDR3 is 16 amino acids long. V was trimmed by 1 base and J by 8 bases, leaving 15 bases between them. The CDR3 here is CASSPRPSAGDSPLHF. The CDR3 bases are TGTGCCAGCTCACCACGACCATCGGCAGGGGATTCACCCCTCCACTTT.

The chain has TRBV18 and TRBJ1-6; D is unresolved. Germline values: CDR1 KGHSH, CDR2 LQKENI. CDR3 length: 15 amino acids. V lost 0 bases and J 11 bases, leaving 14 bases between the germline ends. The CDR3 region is CASSPPWGTNAPLHF. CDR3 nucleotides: TGTGCCAGCTCACCACCGTGGGGAACGAATGCACCCCTCCACTTT. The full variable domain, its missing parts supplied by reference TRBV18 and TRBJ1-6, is NAGVMQNPRHLVRRRGQEARLRCSPMKGHSHVYWYRQLPEEGLKFMVYLQKENIIDESGMPKERFSAEFPKEGPSILRIQQVVRGDSAAYFCASSPPWGTNAPLHFGNGTRLTVT.

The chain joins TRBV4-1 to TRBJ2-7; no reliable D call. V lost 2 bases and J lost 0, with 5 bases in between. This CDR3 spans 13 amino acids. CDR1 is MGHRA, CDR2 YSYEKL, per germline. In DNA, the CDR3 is TGCGCCAGCAGCCAACAGGACTCCTACGAGCAGTACTTC. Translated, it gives CASSQQDSYEQYF.

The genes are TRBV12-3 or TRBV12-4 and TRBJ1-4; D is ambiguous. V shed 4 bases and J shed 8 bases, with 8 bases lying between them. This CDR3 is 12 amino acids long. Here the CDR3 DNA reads TGTGCCAGCAGTTCCAACAACGAAAAACTGTTTTTT. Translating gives CASSSNNEKLFF.

CDR3: CASSPKRGPGTSDEETQYF. The CDR3 DNA reads as TGTGCCAGCAGTCCTAAAAGAGGCCCTGGGACTAGCGACGAAGAGACCCAGTACTTC. The chain is built from TRBV4-2 and TRBJ2-5; 10 positions agree with TRBD2. This CDR3 has 19 residues. J was trimmed by 3 bases and V by 6 bases; bases with no gene match: 19. The V gene's germline CDR1 is LGHNA and CDR2 YNFKEQ.

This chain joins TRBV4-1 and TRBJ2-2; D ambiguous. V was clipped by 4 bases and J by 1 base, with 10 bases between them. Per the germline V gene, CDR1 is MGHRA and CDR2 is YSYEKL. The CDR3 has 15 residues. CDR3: CASSPNRVNTGELFF. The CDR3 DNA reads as TGCGCCAGCAGCCCGAACCGGGTGAACACCGGGGAGCTGTTTTTT.

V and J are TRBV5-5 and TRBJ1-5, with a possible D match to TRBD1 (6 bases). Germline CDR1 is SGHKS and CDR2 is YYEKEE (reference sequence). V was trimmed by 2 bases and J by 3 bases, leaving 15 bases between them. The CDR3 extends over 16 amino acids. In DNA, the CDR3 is TGTGCCAGCAGCTTCGCAGGGGAGAGGAACAATCAGCCCCAGCATTTT. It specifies CASSFAGERNNQPQHF.

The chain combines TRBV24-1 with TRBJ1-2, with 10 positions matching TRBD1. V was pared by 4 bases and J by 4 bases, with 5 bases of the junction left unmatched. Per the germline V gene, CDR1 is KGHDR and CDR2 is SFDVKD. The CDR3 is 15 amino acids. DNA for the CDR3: TGTGCCACCAGTGAACCGGGACAGGGGATCTATGGCTACACCTTC. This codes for CATSEPGQGIYGYTF.

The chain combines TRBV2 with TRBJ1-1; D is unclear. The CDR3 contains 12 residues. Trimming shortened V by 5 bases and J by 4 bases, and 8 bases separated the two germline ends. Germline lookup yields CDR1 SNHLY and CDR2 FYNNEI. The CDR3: CASSLLATEAFF. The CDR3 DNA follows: TGTGCCAGCAGTTTGCTGGCCACTGAAGCTTTCTTT. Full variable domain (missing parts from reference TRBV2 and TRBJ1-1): EPEVTQTPSHQVTQMGQEVILRCVPISNHLYFYWYRQILGQKVEFLVSFYNNEISEKSEIFDDQFSVERPDGSNFTLKIRSTKLEDSAMYFCASSLLATEAFFGQGTRLTVV.

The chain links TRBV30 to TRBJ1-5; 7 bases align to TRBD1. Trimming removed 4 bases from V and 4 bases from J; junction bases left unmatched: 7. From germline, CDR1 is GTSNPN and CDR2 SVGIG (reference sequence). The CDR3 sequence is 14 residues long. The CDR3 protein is CAWTRTGNNQPQHF. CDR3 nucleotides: TGTGCCTGGACCAGGACAGGCAATAATCAGCCCCAGCATTTT.

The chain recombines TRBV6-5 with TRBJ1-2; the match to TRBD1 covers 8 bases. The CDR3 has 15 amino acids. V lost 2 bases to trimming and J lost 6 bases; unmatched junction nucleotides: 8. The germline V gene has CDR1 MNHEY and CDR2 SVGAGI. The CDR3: CASSYARGRDNGYTF. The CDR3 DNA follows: TGTGCCAGCAGTTACGCCAGGGGGCGGGATAATGGCTACACCTTC.